This entry features one T cell receptor (beta chain) sequence. Its antigen remains unidentified. Amplification used 60 Vbeta primers and 13 Jbeta primers. TCRdb's copy holds only in-frame clones and misses some; the assay was immunoSEQ multiplex PCR. The sample yields 95,000 to 150,000 clones, roughly 80% seen once. The data are from a study of cytomegalovirus exposure and HLA in healthy donors. The V segment lost 5 bases and the J segment 10 bases; nucleotides outside the gene matches: 6. The germline V gene has CDR1 SNHLY and CDR2 FYNNEI. The CDR3 runs 14 residues. Study-level results: Rarity marked most TCR sequences, yet some public TCRs occurred in many donors. Analysis was carried out at a later point, and it linked a missense DCLRE1C variant to TCR beta V- and J-gene trimming.

This receptor was identified in a man aged 18 to 35 in good health and CMV-seronegative. Sequenced material: PBMCs. The V and J genes are TRBV2 and TRBJ1-6; 9 bases fit TRBD1. Written as DNA, the CDR3 is TGTGCCAGCAGTCTCGGGACAGGGAGCTCACCCCTCCACTTT. This sequence encodes CASSLGTGSSPLHF.